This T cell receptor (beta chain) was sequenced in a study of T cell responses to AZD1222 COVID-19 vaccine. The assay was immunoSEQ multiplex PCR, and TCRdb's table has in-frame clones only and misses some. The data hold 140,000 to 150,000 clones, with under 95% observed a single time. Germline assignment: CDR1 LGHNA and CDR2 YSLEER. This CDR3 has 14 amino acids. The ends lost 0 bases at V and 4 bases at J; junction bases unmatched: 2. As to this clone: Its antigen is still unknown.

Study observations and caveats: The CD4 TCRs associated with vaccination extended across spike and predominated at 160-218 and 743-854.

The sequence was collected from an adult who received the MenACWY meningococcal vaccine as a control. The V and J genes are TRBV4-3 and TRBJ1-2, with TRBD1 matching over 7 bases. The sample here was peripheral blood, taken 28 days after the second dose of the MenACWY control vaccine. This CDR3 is CASSQEGGSYGYTF. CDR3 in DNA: TGCGCCAGCAGCCAAGAAGGGGGCAGCTATGGCTACACCTTC.